The clone carrying this T cell receptor (beta chain) was counted a few times. Its specificity is unknown. The data stem from a study of cytomegalovirus exposure and HLA in healthy donors. Study-level points and caveats: An analysis done earlier found most TCR beta V segments productive about 90% or about 30% of the time.

The PCR ran on 60 Vbeta and 13 Jbeta primers. Libraries were prepared by immunoSEQ multiplex PCR; TCRdb keeps only in-frame clonotypes and omits some of them. The data hold over 85,000 clones, with 75% to 80% observed a single time. The CDR3 runs to 14 residues. After removal of 7 bases from V and 2 bases from J, the junction contained 4 bases not matched to a gene. Per the germline V gene, CDR1 is SGHNT and CDR2 is YYREEE (reference sequence). The rearrangement links TRBV5-4 to TRBJ2-2; 8 bases line up with TRBD2. The sequenced sample consisted of PBMCs. The sequence derives from a woman between 40 and 55 years old in good health and CMV-seronegative. CDR3 amino acids: CASSAGGNTGELFF. The DNA for the CDR3 is TGTGCCAGCTCGGCGGGGGGAAACACCGGGGAGCTGTTTTTT.